This T cell receptor beta chain was obtained from a study of T cells in Graves' hyperthyroidism and ophthalmopathy. The CDR3 length is 14 residues. V lost 6 bases to trimming and J lost 1 base, with 10 bases between them. Germline V gives CDR1 MNHEY, CDR2 SMNVEV (reference sequence). Uncontrolled infection, other autoimmune disease, pregnancy or lactation led to exclusion. An approximately 9.4 ml volume of fresh peripheral blood provided the PBMCs. Ten or more counts support this clonotype. As yet, its antigen is unknown. Overall study findings and caveats: Blood also showed most of the thyroid clonotypes that were expanded above 0.001. The model identified upcoming ophthalmopathy a median approximately 6.4 months ahead of onset.

Authors of the study amplified TCR beta CDR3 regions from RNA transcripts. A set of HTBI primers served as the primers for a first-round RT-PCR of the TCR CDR3. TCRdb independently ran MiXCR on the multiplex PCR reads; one entry per CDR3 protein. The sample includes some 180,000 distinct CDR3 sequences, about a sixth of them seen just once. This rearrangement joins TRBV27 to TRBJ1-5; TRBD1 might be the D (6 bases). Material: blood. The receptor was derived from a woman aged 45-59 years with Graves' hyperthyroidism. This CDR3 reads CASSEGGSNQPQHF. In DNA, the CDR3 is TGTGCCAGCAGCGAGGGGGGGAGCAATCAGCCCCAGCATTTT.